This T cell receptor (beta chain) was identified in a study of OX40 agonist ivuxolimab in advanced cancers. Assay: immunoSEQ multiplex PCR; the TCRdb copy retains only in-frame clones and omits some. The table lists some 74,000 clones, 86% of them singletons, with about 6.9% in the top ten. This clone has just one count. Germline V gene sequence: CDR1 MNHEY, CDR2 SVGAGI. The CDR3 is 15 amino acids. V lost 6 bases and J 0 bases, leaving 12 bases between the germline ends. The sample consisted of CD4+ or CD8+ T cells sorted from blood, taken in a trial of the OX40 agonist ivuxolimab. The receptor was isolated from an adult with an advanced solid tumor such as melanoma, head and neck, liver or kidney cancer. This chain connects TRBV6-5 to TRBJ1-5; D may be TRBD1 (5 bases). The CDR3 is CASSRGVYSNQPQHF. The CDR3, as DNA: TGTGCCAGCAGCCGGGGGGTCTATAGCAATCAGCCCCAGCATTTT.